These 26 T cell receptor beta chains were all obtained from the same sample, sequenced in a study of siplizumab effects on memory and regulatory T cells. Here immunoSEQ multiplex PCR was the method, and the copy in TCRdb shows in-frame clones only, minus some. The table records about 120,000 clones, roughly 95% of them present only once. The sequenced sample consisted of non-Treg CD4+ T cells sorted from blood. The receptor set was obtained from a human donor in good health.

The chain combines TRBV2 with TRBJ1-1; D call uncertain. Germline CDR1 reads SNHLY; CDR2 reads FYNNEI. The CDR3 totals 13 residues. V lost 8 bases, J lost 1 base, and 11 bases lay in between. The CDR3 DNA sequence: TGTGCCAGCTGGCGGGCCCAGAACACTGAAGCTTTCTTT. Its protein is CASWRAQNTEAFF.

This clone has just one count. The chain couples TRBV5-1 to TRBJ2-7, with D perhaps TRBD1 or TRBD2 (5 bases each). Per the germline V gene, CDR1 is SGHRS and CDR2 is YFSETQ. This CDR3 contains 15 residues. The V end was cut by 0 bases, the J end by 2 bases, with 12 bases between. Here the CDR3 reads CASSLDGTPPYEQYF. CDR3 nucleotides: TGCGCCAGCAGCTTGGACGGGACCCCGCCCTACGAGCAGTACTTC.

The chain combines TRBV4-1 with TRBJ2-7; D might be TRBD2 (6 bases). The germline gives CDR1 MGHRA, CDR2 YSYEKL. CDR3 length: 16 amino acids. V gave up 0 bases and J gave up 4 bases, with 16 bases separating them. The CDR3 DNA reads TGCGCCAGCAGCCAAGATTCTCGCGGGGTCGGGTACGAGCAGTACTTC. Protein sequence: CASSQDSRGVGYEQYF.

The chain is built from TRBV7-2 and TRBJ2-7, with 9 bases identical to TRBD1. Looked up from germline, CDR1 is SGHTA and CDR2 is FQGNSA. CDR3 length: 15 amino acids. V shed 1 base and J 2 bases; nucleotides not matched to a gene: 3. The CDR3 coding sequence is TGTGCCAGCAGCTTAGTCGGGGACAGGGCCTACGAGCAGTACTTC. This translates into CASSLVGDRAYEQYF.

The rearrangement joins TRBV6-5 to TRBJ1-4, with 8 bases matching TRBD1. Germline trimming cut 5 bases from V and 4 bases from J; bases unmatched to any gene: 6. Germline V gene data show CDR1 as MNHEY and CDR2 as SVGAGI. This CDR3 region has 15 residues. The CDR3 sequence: CASSGGTGFNEKLFF. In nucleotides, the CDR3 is TGTGCCAGCAGTGGAGGGACAGGCTTTAATGAAAAACTGTTTTTT.

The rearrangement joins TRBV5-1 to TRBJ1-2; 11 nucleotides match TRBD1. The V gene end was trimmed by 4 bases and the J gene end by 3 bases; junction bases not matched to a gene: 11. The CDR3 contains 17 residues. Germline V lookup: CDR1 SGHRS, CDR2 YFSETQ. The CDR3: CASSRRQGQGGDYGYTF. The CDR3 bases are TGCGCCAGCAGCCGCCGACAGGGACAGGGGGGCGACTATGGCTACACCTTC.

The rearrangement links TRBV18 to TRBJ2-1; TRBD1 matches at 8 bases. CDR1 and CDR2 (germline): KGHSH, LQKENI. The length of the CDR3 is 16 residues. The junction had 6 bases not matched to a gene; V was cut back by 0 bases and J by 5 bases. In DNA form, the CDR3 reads TGTGCCAGCTCACCACCATCAGGGGGCGAAAACAATGAGCAGTTCTTC. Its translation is CASSPPSGGENNEQFF.

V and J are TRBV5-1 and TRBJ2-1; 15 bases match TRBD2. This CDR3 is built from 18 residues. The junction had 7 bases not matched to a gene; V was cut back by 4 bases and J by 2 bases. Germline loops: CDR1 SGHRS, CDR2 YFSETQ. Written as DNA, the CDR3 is TGCGCCAGCAGCCTAGGACTAGCGGGGGGGACACCCTACAATGAGCAGTTCTTC. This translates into CASSLGLAGGTPYNEQFF.

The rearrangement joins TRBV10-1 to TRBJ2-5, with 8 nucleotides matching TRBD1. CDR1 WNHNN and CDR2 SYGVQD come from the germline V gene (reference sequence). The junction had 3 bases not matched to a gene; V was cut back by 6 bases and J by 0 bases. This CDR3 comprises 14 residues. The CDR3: CASSRTGNQETQYF. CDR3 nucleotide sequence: TGCGCCAGCAGCCGGACAGGGAACCAAGAGACCCAGTACTTC.

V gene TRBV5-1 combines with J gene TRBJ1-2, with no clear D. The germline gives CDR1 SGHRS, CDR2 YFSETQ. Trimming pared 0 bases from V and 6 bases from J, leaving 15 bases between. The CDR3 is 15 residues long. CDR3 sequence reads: CASSLVPGDLNGYTF. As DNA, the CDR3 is TGCGCCAGCAGCTTGGTCCCCGGCGACCTTAATGGCTACACCTTC.

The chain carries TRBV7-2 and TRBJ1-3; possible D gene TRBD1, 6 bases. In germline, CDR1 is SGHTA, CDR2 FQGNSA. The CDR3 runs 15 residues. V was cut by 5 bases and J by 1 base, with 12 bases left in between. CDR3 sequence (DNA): TGTGCCAGCAGCCCTGGGACAATTTCTGGAAACACCATATATTTT. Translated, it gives CASSPGTISGNTIYF.

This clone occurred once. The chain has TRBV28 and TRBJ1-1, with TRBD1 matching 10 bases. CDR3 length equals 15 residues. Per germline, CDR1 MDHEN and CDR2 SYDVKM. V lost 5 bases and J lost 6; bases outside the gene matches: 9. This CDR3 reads CASSTAGTGVSEAFF. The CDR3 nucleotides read TGTGCCAGCAGTACCGCCGGGACAGGGGTGTCTGAAGCTTTCTTT.

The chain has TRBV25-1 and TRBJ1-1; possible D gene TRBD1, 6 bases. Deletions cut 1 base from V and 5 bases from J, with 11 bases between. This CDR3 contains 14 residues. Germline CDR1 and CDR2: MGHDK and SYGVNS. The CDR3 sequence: CASSESGTLTEAFF. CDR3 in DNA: TGTGCCAGCAGTGAATCCGGGACATTGACTGAAGCTTTCTTT.

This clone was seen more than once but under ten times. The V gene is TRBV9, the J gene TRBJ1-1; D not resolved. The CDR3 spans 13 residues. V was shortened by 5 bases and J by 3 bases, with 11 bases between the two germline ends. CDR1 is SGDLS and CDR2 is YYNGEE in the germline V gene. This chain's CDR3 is CASSRQSYTEAFF. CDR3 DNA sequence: TGTGCCAGCAGTCGACAAAGTTACACTGAAGCTTTCTTT.

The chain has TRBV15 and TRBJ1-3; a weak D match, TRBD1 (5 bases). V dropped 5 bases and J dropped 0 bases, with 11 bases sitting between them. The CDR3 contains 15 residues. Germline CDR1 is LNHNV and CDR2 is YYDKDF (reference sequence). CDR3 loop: CATSPGRHSGNTIYF. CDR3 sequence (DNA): TGTGCCACCAGCCCAGGGCGGCACTCTGGAAACACCATATATTTT.

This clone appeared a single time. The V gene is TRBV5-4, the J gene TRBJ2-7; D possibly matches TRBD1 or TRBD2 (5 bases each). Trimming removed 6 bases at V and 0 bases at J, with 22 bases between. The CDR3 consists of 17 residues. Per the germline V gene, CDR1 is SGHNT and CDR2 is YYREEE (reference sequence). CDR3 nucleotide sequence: TGTGCCAGCATTCCCCCTGGGGCTAGCAGAAGCTCCTACGAGCAGTACTTC. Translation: CASIPPGASRSSYEQYF.

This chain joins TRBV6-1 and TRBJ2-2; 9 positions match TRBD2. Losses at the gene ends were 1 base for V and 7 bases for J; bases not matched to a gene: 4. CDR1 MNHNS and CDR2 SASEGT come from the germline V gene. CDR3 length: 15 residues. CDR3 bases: TGTGCCAGCAGTGAAGTTGCGGGGGGGATCGGGGAGCTGTTTTTT. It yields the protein CASSEVAGGIGELFF.

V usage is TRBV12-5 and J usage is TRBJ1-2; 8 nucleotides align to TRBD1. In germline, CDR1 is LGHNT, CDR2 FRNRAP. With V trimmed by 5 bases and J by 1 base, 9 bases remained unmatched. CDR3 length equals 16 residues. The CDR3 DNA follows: TGTGCTAGTGGTCTATATACAGGGGGACATAACTATGGCTACACCTTC. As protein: CASGLYTGGHNYGYTF. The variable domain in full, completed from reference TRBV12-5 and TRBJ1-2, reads DARVTQTPRHKVTEMGQEVTMRCQPILGHNTVFWYRQTMMQGLELLAYFRNRAPLDDSGMPKDRFSAEMPDATLATLKIQPSEPRDSAVYFCASGLYTGGHNYGYTFGSGTRLTVV.

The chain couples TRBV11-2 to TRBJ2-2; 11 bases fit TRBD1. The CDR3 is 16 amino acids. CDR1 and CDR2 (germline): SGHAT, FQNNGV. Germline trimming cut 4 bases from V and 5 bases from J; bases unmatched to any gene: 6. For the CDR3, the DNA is TGTGCCAGCAGCTGGACCCGGGACAGGGGGACCGGGGAGCTGTTTTTT. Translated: CASSWTRDRGTGELFF.

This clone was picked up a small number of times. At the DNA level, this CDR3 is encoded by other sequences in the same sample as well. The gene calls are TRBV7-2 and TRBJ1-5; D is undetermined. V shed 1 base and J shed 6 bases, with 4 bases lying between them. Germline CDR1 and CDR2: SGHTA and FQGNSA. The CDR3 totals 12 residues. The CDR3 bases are TGTGCCAGCAGCTTAGGAAGTCAGCCCCAGCATTTT. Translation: CASSLGSQPQHF. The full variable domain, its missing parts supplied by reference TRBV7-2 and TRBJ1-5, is GAGVSQSPSNKVTEKGKDVELRCDPISGHTALYWYRQSLGQGLEFLIYFQGNSAPDKSGLPSDRFSAERTGGSVSTLTIQRTQQEDSAVYLCASSLGSQPQHFGDGTRLSIL.

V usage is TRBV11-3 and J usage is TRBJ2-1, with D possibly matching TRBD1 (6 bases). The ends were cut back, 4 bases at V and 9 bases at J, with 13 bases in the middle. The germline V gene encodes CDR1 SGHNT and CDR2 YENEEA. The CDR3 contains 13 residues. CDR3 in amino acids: CASSSRDNPEQFF. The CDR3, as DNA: TGTGCCAGCAGCTCCAGGGACAATCCTGAGCAGTTCTTC.

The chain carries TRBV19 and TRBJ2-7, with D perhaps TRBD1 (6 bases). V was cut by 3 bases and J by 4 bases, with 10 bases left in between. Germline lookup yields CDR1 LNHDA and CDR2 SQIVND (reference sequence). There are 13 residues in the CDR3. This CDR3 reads CASSIGTQYEQYF. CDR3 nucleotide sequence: TGTGCCAGTAGTATCGGGACACAATACGAGCAGTACTTC.

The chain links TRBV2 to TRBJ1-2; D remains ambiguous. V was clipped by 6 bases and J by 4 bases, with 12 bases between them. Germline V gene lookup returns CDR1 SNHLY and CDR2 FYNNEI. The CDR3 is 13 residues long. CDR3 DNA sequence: TGTGCCAGCAGCACCGACACCCGCTATGGCTACACCTTC. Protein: CASSTDTRYGYTF.

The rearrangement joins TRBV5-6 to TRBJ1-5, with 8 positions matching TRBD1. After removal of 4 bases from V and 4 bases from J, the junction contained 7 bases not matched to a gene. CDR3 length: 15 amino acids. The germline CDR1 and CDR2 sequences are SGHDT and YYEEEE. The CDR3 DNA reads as TGTGCCAGCAGCCACGACAGGGGAAGTAATCAGCCCCAGCATTTT. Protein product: CASSHDRGSNQPQHF. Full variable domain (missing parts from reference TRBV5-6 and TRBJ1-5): DAGVTQSPTHLIKTRGQQVTLRCSPKSGHDTVSWYQQALGQGPQFIFQYYEEEERQRGNFPDRFSGHQFPNYSSELNVNALLLGDSALYLCASSHDRGSNQPQHFGDGTRLSIL.

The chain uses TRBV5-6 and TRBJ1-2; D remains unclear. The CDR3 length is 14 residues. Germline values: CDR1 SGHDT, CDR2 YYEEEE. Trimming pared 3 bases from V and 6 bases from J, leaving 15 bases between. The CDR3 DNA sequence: TGTGCCAGCAGCTGGCTTGTCGGCGGGGATGGCTACACCTTC. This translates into CASSWLVGGDGYTF.

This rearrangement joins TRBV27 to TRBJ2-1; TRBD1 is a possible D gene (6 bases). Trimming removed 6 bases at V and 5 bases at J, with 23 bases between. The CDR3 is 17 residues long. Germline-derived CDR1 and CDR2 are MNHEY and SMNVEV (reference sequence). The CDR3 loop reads CASRTQGWERENNEQFF. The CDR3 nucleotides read TGTGCCAGCAGGACTCAGGGGTGGGAGAGAGAAAACAATGAGCAGTTCTTC.